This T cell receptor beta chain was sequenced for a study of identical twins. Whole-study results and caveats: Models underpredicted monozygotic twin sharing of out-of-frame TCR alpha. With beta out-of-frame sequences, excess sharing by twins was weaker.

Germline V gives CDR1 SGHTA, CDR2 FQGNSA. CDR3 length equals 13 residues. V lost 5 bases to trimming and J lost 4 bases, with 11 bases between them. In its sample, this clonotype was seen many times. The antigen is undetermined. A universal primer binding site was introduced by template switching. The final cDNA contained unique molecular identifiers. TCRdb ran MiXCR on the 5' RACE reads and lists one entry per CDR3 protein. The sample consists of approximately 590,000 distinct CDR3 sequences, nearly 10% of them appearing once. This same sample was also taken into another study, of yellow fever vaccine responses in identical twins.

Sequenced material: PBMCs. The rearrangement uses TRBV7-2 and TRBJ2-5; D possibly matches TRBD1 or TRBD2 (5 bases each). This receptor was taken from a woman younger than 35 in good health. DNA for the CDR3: TGTGCCAGCAGCGATCCGGGGCTAGAGACCCAGTACTTC. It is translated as CASSDPGLETQYF.